The 26 T cell receptor beta chains reported below all come from one sample, sequenced in a study of blood T cell repertoires in COVID-19. Method: immunoSEQ multiplex PCR; TCRdb's copy keeps in-frame clones and lacks some. Among about 70,000 clones, 85% were seen once, and the ten largest hold 2.5% to 3%. The sequencing sample was made of peripheral blood. Every receptor here comes from a man older than 75 with acute or convalescent COVID-19.

This clone has only one observation. This sequence joins TRBV9 and TRBJ2-1; TRBD2 matches at 7 bases. Looked up from germline, CDR1 is SGDLS and CDR2 is YYNGEE. This CDR3 contains 14 residues. The ends lost 0 bases at V and 9 bases at J; junction bases unmatched: 6. The CDR3 here is CASSVGEGLGEQFF. CDR3 sequence (DNA): TGTGCCAGCAGCGTAGGGGAGGGGTTGGGTGAGCAGTTCTTC.

The rearrangement uses TRBV7-6 and TRBJ1-4, with D unresolved. CDR1 is SGHVS, CDR2 FNYEAQ, per germline. CDR3 size: 12 residues. Trimming removed 5 bases at V and 13 bases at J, with 14 bases between. The CDR3 nucleotides read TGTGCCAGCAGCCGGAGGTCAGGCCCACTGTTTTTT. Its translation is CASSRRSGPLFF.

The CDR3 nucleotides are TGTGCCAGCAGCTTCCTAACTAGTTCCGGGGAGCTGTTTTTT. Translated: CASSFLTSSGELFF. V gene TRBV7-2 combines with J gene TRBJ2-2, with D possibly TRBD2 on 5 matching bases. Between the trimmed V and J ends, which lost 3 bases and 6 bases, there was a span of 11 bases. Germline loops: CDR1 SGHTA, CDR2 FQGNSA. This CDR3 region has 14 residues.

The rearrangement links TRBV9 to TRBJ2-7; 11 nucleotides agree with TRBD2. This CDR3 comprises 15 residues. V shed 3 bases and J 0 bases; nucleotides not matched to a gene: 2. Germline loops: CDR1 SGDLS, CDR2 YYNGEE. The CDR3 DNA reads as TGTGCCAGCAGCGGGGGACTAGCGGTCTCCTACGAGCAGTACTTC. It encodes CASSGGLAVSYEQYF. The whole variable domain, remainder taken from reference TRBV9 and TRBJ2-7, is DSGVTQTPKHLITATGQRVTLRCSPRSGDLSVYWYQQSLDQGLQFLIQYYNGEERAKGNILERFSAQQFPDLHSELNLSSLELGDSALYFCASSGGLAVSYEQYFGPGTRLTVT.

The chain joins TRBV19 to TRBJ2-3, with TRBD2 as a possible D gene (5 bases). The germline gives CDR1 LNHDA, CDR2 SQIVND (reference sequence). This CDR3 region has 15 residues. Between the trimmed V and J ends, which lost 5 bases and 2 bases, there was a span of 14 bases. CDR3 protein: CASSRGQRTTDTQYF. In DNA form, the CDR3 reads TGTGCCAGTAGTCGAGGGCAAAGGACCACAGATACGCAGTATTTT.

The chain combines TRBV7-6 with TRBJ1-1; no firm D call. Trimming removed 8 bases from V and 7 bases from J, with 17 bases in between. This CDR3 is 13 amino acids long. Germline V gives CDR1 SGHVS, CDR2 FNYEAQ. The CDR3 nucleotides read TGTGCCAGCCGTCGTTCCTCGGTTAATGAAGCTTTCTTT. This codes for CASRRSSVNEAFF.

This clone was counted a single time. The CDR3 DNA reads TGTGCCAGCAAGCAGGACATAGGGGAGCTGTTTTTT. Translated, it gives CASKQDIGELFF. This chain joins TRBV2 and TRBJ2-2; D perhaps matches TRBD1 (5 bases). The CDR3 totals 12 residues. The ends were cut back, 7 bases at V and 8 bases at J, with 11 bases in the middle. CDR1 SNHLY and CDR2 FYNNEI come from the germline V gene.

The V call is TRBV27, the J call TRBJ1-5; D not certain. CDR1 is MNHEY and CDR2 is SMNVEV in the germline V gene (reference sequence). The V end lost 6 bases, the J end lost 2 bases, and 14 bases lay between the germline ends. CDR3 length equals 15 residues. Here the CDR3 DNA reads TGTGCCAGCAGCCTACGGGGAGGCGGCAATCAGCCCCAGCATTTT. Translated: CASSLRGGGNQPQHF.

This clone was seen a handful of times. The rearrangement uses TRBV7-9 and TRBJ2-3, with 11 bases matching TRBD2. Germline V gene data show CDR1 as SEHNR and CDR2 as FQNEAQ (reference sequence). This CDR3 has 15 amino acids. Losses at the gene ends were 5 bases for V and 7 bases for J; bases not matched to a gene: 8. CDR3 bases: TGTGCCAGCAGCAGTGGGACTAGCGGACACTATACGCAGTATTTT. Protein product: CASSSGTSGHYTQYF.

The chain is built from TRBV11-2 and TRBJ1-4, with a weak D call TRBD1 (5 bases). Trimming stripped 3 bases from V and 4 bases from J, with 12 bases between. Germline CDR1 SGHAT, CDR2 FQNNGV. CDR3 size: 15 residues. CDR3 nucleotides: TGTGCCAGCAGCTTGGGGGGGATGGATAATGAAAAACTGTTTTTT. Amino acids: CASSLGGMDNEKLFF.

This chain connects TRBV5-1 to TRBJ2-5; D is undetermined. The CDR3 consists of 14 residues. V was cut by 0 bases and J by 2 bases, with 8 bases left in between. Germline CDR1 and CDR2: SGHRS and YFSETQ. CDR3 residues: CASSLGALQETQYF. In DNA, the CDR3 is TGCGCCAGCAGCTTGGGGGCGCTACAAGAGACCCAGTACTTC.

The chain joins TRBV29-1 to TRBJ2-2; 11 nucleotides match TRBD1. Unmatched junction bases numbered 7, after V lost 5 bases and J lost 5 bases. Germline V gene lookup returns CDR1 SQVTM and CDR2 ANQGSEA. The CDR3 loop spans 15 amino acids. The CDR3 loop reads CSVSRDRGGTGELFF. CDR3 DNA: TGCAGCGTTTCTAGGGACAGGGGGGGGACCGGGGAGCTGTTTTTT.

On this clone: At one end, the junction sequence differs from germline, possibly due to a read error. The chain uses TRBV6-5 and TRBJ2-7; D possibly corresponds to TRBD2 (5 bases). The CDR3 extends over 15 amino acids. The germline CDR1 and CDR2 sequences are MNHEY and SVGAGI. CDR3 region: CASSYSGLASSEQYF. The DNA for the CDR3 is TGTGCCAGCAGTTACTCAGGGCTAGCTTCCTCCGAGCAGTACTTC.

This sequence joins TRBV19 and TRBJ1-1; TRBD1 might be the D (6 bases). V was clipped by 4 bases and J by 6 bases, with 18 bases between them. Germline V CDR1 and CDR2: LNHDA, SQIVND (reference sequence). This CDR3 has 15 amino acids. This CDR3 is CASSNRVIMGAEAFF. CDR3 DNA sequence: TGTGCCAGTAGTAACAGGGTAATTATGGGCGCTGAAGCTTTCTTT.

The rearrangement joins TRBV2 to TRBJ2-1; 12 positions match TRBD2. Germline values: CDR1 SNHLY, CDR2 FYNNEI. This CDR3 has 17 residues. After removal of 7 bases from V and 8 bases from J, the junction contained 15 bases not matched to a gene. The CDR3 is CASTSIGGLAGADEQFF. The CDR3 DNA is TGTGCCAGCACCTCAATAGGGGGACTAGCGGGTGCAGATGAGCAGTTCTTC. The full variable domain, rest sourced from reference TRBV2 and TRBJ2-1, is EPEVTQTPSHQVTQMGQEVILRCVPISNHLYFYWYRQILGQKVEFLVSFYNNEISEKSEIFDDQFSVERPDGSNFTLKIRSTKLEDSAMYFCASTSIGGLAGADEQFFGPGTRLTVL.

The chain couples TRBV15 to TRBJ2-1; 8 bases fit TRBD2. This CDR3 comprises 13 residues. The germline V gene has CDR1 LNHNV and CDR2 YYDKDF (reference sequence). V was pared by 4 bases and J by 9 bases, with 5 bases of the junction left unmatched. CDR3 DNA: TGTGCCACCAGCAATTTAGCGGGGATTGAGCAGTTCTTC. The encoded protein is CATSNLAGIEQFF.

The chain joins TRBV5-1 to TRBJ2-3; 8 nucleotides align to TRBD2. The ends lost 4 bases at V and 6 bases at J; junction bases unmatched: 10. The CDR3 spans 15 residues. CDR1 SGHRS and CDR2 YFSETQ come from the germline V gene. The CDR3 sequence: CASSASGSLSDTQYF. The CDR3 nucleotides are TGCGCCAGCAGCGCGAGCGGGAGTCTCTCGGATACGCAGTATTTT.

This clone was observed a few times. The rearrangement links TRBV7-2 to TRBJ2-7; D perhaps matches TRBD1 (6 bases). Looked up from germline, CDR1 is SGHTA and CDR2 is FQGNSA. V lost 5 bases and J 0 bases, leaving 11 bases between the germline ends. This CDR3 comprises 14 residues. The CDR3 loop reads CASSKRGTSYEQYF. The CDR3 coding sequence is TGTGCCAGCAGCAAGAGGGGGACCTCCTACGAGCAGTACTTC.

The chain has TRBV2 and TRBJ1-5, with D possibly being TRBD1 (6 bases). V was trimmed by 6 bases and J by 10 bases, leaving 16 bases between them. From germline, CDR1 is SNHLY and CDR2 FYNNEI. CDR3 length: 13 amino acids. The chain's CDR3 is CASSRDKGGPQHF. CDR3 coding DNA: TGTGCCAGCAGCCGGGACAAAGGCGGCCCCCAGCATTTT. The full variable domain, with the rest looked up from reference TRBV2 and TRBJ1-5, is EPEVTQTPSHQVTQMGQEVILRCVPISNHLYFYWYRQILGQKVEFLVSFYNNEISEKSEIFDDQFSVERPDGSNFTLKIRSTKLEDSAMYFCASSRDKGGPQHFGDGTRLSIL.

The chain recombines TRBV7-2 with TRBJ2-4; no clear D. Germline CDR1 is SGHTA and CDR2 is FQGNSA. The V end was cut by 2 bases, the J end by 0 bases, with 14 bases between. This CDR3 region has 17 residues. The CDR3 DNA is TGTGCCAGCAGCTTAAGAGGAGCGCCCTTAGCCAAAAACATTCAGTACTTC. Its protein is CASSLRGAPLAKNIQYF.

The count of this clone is one. The rearrangement uses TRBV5-1 and TRBJ2-5, with 7 nucleotides matching TRBD1. Germline V CDR1 and CDR2: SGHRS, YFSETQ. The CDR3 has 15 residues. The V gene end was trimmed by 1 base and the J gene end by 2 bases; junction bases not matched to a gene: 5. CDR3 DNA sequence: TGCGCCAGCAGCTTGCGTCGCAGGGGGCAAGAGACCCAGTACTTC. Protein product: CASSLRRRGQETQYF.

This clone was counted once. CDR3 nucleotide sequence: TGTGCCAGCAGTTTCGCTCTAGCGGGGAGTTACGAGCAGTACTTC. Protein: CASSFALAGSYEQYF. This sequence joins TRBV27 and TRBJ2-7; the match to TRBD2 covers 9 bases. Germline V lookup: CDR1 MNHEY, CDR2 SMNVEV (reference sequence). V lost 3 bases and J lost 4; bases outside the gene matches: 7. The CDR3 consists of 15 residues.

The chain employs TRBV25-1 and TRBJ1-4; 7 nucleotides line up with TRBD1. Trimming cost V 0 bases and J 1 base; bases outside gene matches: 5. The CDR3 extends over 17 amino acids. Germline V gene lookup returns CDR1 MGHDK and CDR2 SYGVNS. CDR3 amino acids: CASSEYQGTVTNEKLFF. The DNA of the CDR3 is TGTGCCAGCAGTGAATATCAAGGGACAGTAACTAATGAAAAACTGTTTTTT.

The V call is TRBV6-5, the J call TRBJ1-1, with D possibly being TRBD1 (5 bases). The germline CDR1 and CDR2 sequences are MNHEY and SVGAGI. This CDR3 region has 14 residues. Trimming left V 5 bases short and J 10 bases short, with 20 bases between. The CDR3 DNA reads TGTGCCAGCAGTCCGACTTCAGCGAGAAGGGGAGCTTTCTTT. The encoded protein is CASSPTSARRGAFF.

This clone was recorded a few times. The chain links TRBV2 to TRBJ2-7, with 8 positions matching TRBD1. The V gene's germline CDR1 is SNHLY and CDR2 FYNNEI. The CDR3 totals 14 residues. J was trimmed by 4 bases and V by 5 bases; bases with no gene match: 7. In DNA, the CDR3 is TGTGCCAGCAGTCAAGACAGGGGTGGGTACGAGCAGTACTTC. This codes for CASSQDRGGYEQYF.

This rearrangement joins TRBV9 to TRBJ1-2; a weak D match, TRBD1 (5 bases). With 4 bases removed from V and 4 bases from J, the gap between germline ends came to 17 bases. This CDR3 has 15 amino acids. CDR1 and CDR2 from the germline V gene are SGDLS and YYNGEE. CDR3 DNA: TGTGCCAGCAGCCCCCGGGAGGGGCTTGGCTATGGCTACACCTTC. It specifies CASSPREGLGYGYTF.